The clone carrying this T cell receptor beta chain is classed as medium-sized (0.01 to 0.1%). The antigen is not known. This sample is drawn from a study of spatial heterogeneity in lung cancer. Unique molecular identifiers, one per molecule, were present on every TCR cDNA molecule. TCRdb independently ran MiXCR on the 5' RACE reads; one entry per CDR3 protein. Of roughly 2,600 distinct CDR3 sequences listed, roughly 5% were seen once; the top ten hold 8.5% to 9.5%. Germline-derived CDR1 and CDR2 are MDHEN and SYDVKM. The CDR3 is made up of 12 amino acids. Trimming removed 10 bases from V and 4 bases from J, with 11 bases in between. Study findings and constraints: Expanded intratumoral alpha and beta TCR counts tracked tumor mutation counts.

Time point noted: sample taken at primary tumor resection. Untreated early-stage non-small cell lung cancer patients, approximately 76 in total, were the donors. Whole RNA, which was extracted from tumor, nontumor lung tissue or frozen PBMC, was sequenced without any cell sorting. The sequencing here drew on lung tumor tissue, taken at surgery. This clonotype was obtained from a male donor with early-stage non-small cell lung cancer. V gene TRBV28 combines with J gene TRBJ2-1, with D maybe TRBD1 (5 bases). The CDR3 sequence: CATTGGYNEQFF. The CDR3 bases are TGTGCCACCACAGGCGGATACAATGAGCAGTTCTTC.